This passage covers 10 T cell receptor beta chains from one sample sequenced in a study of T cell responses to AZD1222 COVID-19 vaccine. The assay was immunoSEQ multiplex PCR, and TCRdb's table has in-frame clones only and misses some. The sample includes under 200,000 clones, roughly nine tenths of them seen just once. This material consisted of peripheral blood, taken 28 days after the second dose of the MenACWY control vaccine. These TCRs come from an adult who received the MenACWY meningococcal vaccine as a control.

The J gene is TRBJ2-3, the V gene TRBV10-3; 12 bases are shared with TRBD1. The CDR3 sequence is 14 residues long. The V segment lost 8 bases and the J segment 4 bases; nucleotides outside the gene matches: 4. Germline V gene sequence: CDR1 ENHRY, CDR2 SYGVKD. The CDR3 DNA sequence: TGTGCCATCTCGGGACAGGGGGCCCCAGATACGCAGTATTTT. This sequence encodes CAISGQGAPDTQYF.

This chain joins TRBV2 and TRBJ1-6; D is possibly TRBD1 (5 bases). Germline V lookup: CDR1 SNHLY, CDR2 FYNNEI. Trimming pared 7 bases from V and 7 bases from J, leaving 29 bases between. This CDR3 contains 19 residues. As DNA, the CDR3 is TGTGCCAGCATTGGGTTCAGGGTACATTTGGCAGGTGGCAATTCACCCCTCCACTTT. This translates into CASIGFRVHLAGGNSPLHF.

The chain uses TRBV27 and TRBJ2-1, with a possible D match to TRBD1 (5 bases). V lost 4 bases, J lost 3 bases, and 10 bases lay in between. Germline CDR1 is MNHEY and CDR2 is SMNVEV (reference sequence). This CDR3 is built from 14 residues. This CDR3 is CASSWSTGYNEQFF. In nucleotides, the CDR3 is TGTGCCAGCAGTTGGTCAACAGGCTACAATGAGCAGTTCTTC.

This clone was seen a single time. V usage is TRBV30 and J usage is TRBJ2-1; D is possibly TRBD2 (6 bases). The V end was cut by 3 bases, the J end by 3 bases, with 12 bases between. This CDR3 region has 14 residues. The germline V gene encodes CDR1 GTSNPN and CDR2 SVGIG (reference sequence). CDR3: CAWRRGEFYNEQFF. DNA for the CDR3: TGTGCCTGGAGGCGCGGGGAGTTCTACAATGAGCAGTTCTTC.

The chain employs TRBV21-1 and TRBJ2-1; the table names TRBD2, a call not compared with the DNA. TRBV21-1 is classified as a pseudogene. The CDR3 is 15 residues long. The CDR3 DNA is TGTGCCAGCAGCTCCCGCGGGGAGTCAACCAATGAGCAGTTCTTC. Translation: CASSSRGESTNEQFF.

The J gene is TRBJ1-4, the V gene TRBV9, with a tentative D call TRBD1 (6 bases). From germline, CDR1 is SGDLS and CDR2 YYNGEE. V shed 0 bases and J shed 7 bases, with 16 bases lying between them. The length of the CDR3 is 16 residues. CDR3 residues: CASSVDGGHGGEKLFF. For the CDR3, the DNA is TGTGCCAGCAGCGTAGACGGGGGACATGGTGGTGAAAAACTGTTTTTT.

The CDR3 reads CASGGGRQPQHF. The CDR3 DNA follows: TGTGCCTCGGGGGGTGGACGTCAGCCCCAGCATTTT. This sequence joins TRBV12-3 or TRBV12-4 and TRBJ1-5; perhaps TRBD1 as D (5 bases). Trimming removed 11 bases at V and 6 bases at J, with 14 bases between. The length of the CDR3 is 12 residues.

V and J are TRBV5-5 and TRBJ1-6; D is ambiguous. CDR1 SGHKS and CDR2 YYEKEE come from the germline V gene (reference sequence). The CDR3 totals 16 residues. V lost 0 bases and J lost 7, with 14 bases in between. CDR3 DNA: TGTGCCAGCAGCTTGGATCCCGGACCCTCCAATTCACCCCTCCACTTT. Translating it yields CASSLDPGPSNSPLHF.

This clone was seen a few times. The chain employs TRBV30 and TRBJ2-3, with D hard to call. Germline V gene sequence: CDR1 GTSNPN, CDR2 SVGIG (reference sequence). V was cut by 0 bases and J by 0 bases, with 7 bases left in between. CDR3 length: 14 amino acids. CDR3 loop: CAWSVRLSTDTQYF. CDR3 coding DNA: TGTGCCTGGAGTGTACGGCTCAGCACAGATACGCAGTATTTT.

The gene calls are TRBV10-3 and TRBJ1-5, with D uncertain. Germline loops: CDR1 ENHRY, CDR2 SYGVKD. This CDR3 is built from 15 residues. V was clipped by 0 bases and J by 3 bases, with 9 bases between them. The CDR3 DNA reads TGTGCCATCAGTGAGTCGTCGGCAGCCAATCAGCCCCAGCATTTT. Protein: CAISESSAANQPQHF.